The clone carrying this T cell receptor beta chain came up many times. As yet, its antigen is unknown. The data were obtained in a study of T-cell reconstitution after alpha-beta-depleted transplantation in children. Unique molecular identifiers were built into the TCRbeta library. TCRdb ran MiXCR on the PCR reads and lists one entry per CDR3 protein. The sample contains nearly 200,000 distinct CDR3 sequences, about 6% of which appear only once. General study findings and limits: Surviving recipient T cells and thymic progenitors produced the high day-60 TCRbeta diversity seen in some patients. Most T-cell counts and diversity one year after the transplant came from T cells that were newly produced. Where alpha-beta T cells came from about two months after transplant was reportedly several hundred expanded graft clones.

This receptor was taken from a girl less than two years old with combined immunodeficiency, due to receive a stem cell transplant. This material consisted of PBMCs, taken before TCRalphabeta/CD19-depleted stem cell transplant.

CDR3 loop: CSARDTGYSGNTIYF. CDR3 DNA sequence: TGCAGTGCTAGAGATACAGGCTACTCTGGAAACACCATATATTTT. This chain uses TRBV20-1 with TRBJ1-3, with D possibly TRBD1 on 5 matching bases. The V and J ends lost 0 bases and 0 bases respectively, with 9 bases between them. Germline loops: CDR1 DFQATT, CDR2 SNEGSKA (reference sequence). The CDR3 length is 15 residues.